These T cell receptor beta chains were read from a single sample in a study of blood T cell repertoires in COVID-19. The assay was immunoSEQ multiplex PCR, and TCRdb's table has in-frame clones only and misses some. The sample has about 190,000 clones; approximately 88% are singletons. Sequenced input: peripheral blood. These receptor sequences come from a man in his forties with acute or convalescent COVID-19. The CDR3 runs from the conserved cysteine through the conserved F or W. The order of the fields is D gene, V gene, clone size, J gene, CDR3 DNA, CDR3 protein. A D gene is named only where the DNA matches it firmly. The listing skips clone size in some rows; elsewhere it reads once, few, many or a size class.

d_call: TRBD2
v_call: TRBV2
clone_size: .
j_call: TRBJ2-1
cdr3_nt: TGTGCCAGCACCAAGACCCCGGGACTACAATCCAATGAGCAGTTCTTC
cdr3_aa: CASTKTPGLQSNEQFF

d_call: .
v_call: TRBV10-2
clone_size: once
j_call: TRBJ1-6
cdr3_nt: TGCGCCAGCGGGGGAGGAATCTCACCCCTCCACTTT
cdr3_aa: CASGGGISPLHF

d_call: TRBD2
v_call: TRBV7-2
clone_size: .
j_call: TRBJ2-7
cdr3_nt: TGTGCCAGCAGCTTAGCGCGGGGGGTCTACGAGCAGTACTTC
cdr3_aa: CASSLARGVYEQYF

d_call: .
v_call: TRBV27
clone_size: few
j_call: TRBJ2-3
cdr3_nt: TGTGCCAGCAGGGGAGTTGACACAGATACGCAGTATTTT
cdr3_aa: CASRGVDTDTQYF

d_call: .
v_call: TRBV7-8
clone_size: .
j_call: TRBJ1-5
cdr3_nt: TGTGCCAGCAGCTTAGCGGGTCAAGGAGGATATAGCAATCAGCCCCAGCATTTT
cdr3_aa: CASSLAGQGGYSNQPQHF

d_call: TRBD2
v_call: TRBV7-2
clone_size: .
j_call: TRBJ2-3
cdr3_nt: TGTGCCAGCAGCTTAATCGGACTAGCGGGGCCCTACACAGATACGCAGTATTTT
cdr3_aa: CASSLIGLAGPYTDTQYF

d_call: .
v_call: TRBV19
clone_size: .
j_call: TRBJ1-5
cdr3_nt: TGTGCCAGTAGTTCCCCTTCTCAGCCCCAGCATTTT
cdr3_aa: CASSSPSQPQHF

d_call: .
v_call: TRBV30
clone_size: .
j_call: TRBJ2-3
cdr3_nt: TGTGCCTGGAGTGTAGGGAGGACGGGCGCAGATACGCAGTATTTT
cdr3_aa: CAWSVGRTGADTQYF

d_call: .
v_call: TRBV6-5
clone_size: .
j_call: TRBJ2-2
cdr3_nt: TGTGCCAGCAGTTATGGCGGGACCGGGGAGCTGTTTTTT
cdr3_aa: CASSYGGTGELFF

d_call: .
v_call: TRBV19
clone_size: .
j_call: TRBJ1-6
cdr3_nt: TGTGCCAGTAGTCGGGTTGGTTCACCCCTCCACTTT
cdr3_aa: CASSRVGSPLHF

d_call: .
v_call: TRBV18
clone_size: .
j_call: TRBJ1-3
cdr3_nt: TGTGCCAGCTCACCTCAAGGGGGCTCTGGAAACACCATATATTTT
cdr3_aa: CASSPQGGSGNTIYF

d_call: .
v_call: TRBV27
clone_size: .
j_call: TRBJ2-3
cdr3_nt: TGTGCCAGCAGTTATCTGCGGGGAGACACAGATACGCAGTATTTT
cdr3_aa: CASSYLRGDTDTQYF